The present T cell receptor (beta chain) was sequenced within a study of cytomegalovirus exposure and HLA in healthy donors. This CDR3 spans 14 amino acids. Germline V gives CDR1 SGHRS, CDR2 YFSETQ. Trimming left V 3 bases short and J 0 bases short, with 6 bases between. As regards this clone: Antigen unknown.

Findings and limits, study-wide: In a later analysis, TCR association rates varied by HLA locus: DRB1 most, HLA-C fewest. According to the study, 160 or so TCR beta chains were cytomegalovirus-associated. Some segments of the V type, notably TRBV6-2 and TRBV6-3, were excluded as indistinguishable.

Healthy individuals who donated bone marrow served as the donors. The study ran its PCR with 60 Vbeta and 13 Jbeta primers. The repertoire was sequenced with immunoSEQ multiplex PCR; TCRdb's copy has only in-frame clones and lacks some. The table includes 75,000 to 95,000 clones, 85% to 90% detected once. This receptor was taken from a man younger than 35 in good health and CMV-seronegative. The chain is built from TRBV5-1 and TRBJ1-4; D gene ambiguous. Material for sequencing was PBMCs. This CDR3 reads CASSSLATNEKLFF. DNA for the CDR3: TGCGCCAGCAGCTCTCTTGCAACTAATGAAAAACTGTTTTTT.